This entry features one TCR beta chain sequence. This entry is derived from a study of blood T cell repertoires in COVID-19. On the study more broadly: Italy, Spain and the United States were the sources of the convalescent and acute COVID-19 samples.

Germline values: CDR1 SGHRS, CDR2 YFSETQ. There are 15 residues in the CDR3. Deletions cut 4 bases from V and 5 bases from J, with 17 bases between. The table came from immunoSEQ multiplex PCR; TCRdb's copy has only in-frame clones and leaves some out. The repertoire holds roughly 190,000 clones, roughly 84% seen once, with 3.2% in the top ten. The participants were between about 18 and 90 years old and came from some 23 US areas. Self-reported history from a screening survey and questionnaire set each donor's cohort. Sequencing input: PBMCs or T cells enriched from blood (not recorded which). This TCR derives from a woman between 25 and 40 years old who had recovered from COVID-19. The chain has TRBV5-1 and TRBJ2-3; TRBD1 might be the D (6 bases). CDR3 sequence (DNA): TGCGCCAGCAGCCAGGGACACAAGGGTGTAGATACGCAGTATTTT. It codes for CASSQGHKGVDTQYF.